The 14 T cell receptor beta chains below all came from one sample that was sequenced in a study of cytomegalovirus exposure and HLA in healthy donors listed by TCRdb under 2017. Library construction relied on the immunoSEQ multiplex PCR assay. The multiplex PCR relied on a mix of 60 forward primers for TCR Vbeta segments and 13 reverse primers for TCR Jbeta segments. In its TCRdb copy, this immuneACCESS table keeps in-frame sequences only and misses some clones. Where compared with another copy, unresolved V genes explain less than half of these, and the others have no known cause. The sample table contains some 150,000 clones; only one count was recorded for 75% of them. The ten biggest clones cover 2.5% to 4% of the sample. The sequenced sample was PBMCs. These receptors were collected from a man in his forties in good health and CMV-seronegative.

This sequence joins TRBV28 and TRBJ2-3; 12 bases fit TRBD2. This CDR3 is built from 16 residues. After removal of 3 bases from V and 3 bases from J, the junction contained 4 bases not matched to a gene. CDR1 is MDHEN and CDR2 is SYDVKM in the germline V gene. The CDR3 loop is CASSLTSGGFTDTQYF. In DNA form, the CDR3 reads TGTGCCAGCAGTTTGACTAGCGGGGGTTTTACAGATACGCAGTATTTT.

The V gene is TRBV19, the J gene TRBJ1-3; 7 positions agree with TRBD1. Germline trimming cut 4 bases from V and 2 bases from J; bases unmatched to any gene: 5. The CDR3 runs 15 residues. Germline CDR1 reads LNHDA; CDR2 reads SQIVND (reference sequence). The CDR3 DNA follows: TGTGCCAGTAGTAGAGACGGGACAGCTGGAAACACCATATATTTT. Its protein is CASSRDGTAGNTIYF.

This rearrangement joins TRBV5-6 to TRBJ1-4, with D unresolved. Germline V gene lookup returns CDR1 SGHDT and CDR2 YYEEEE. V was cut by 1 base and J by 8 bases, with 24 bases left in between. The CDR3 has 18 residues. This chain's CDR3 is CASSLFYPREHIIEKLFF. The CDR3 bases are TGTGCCAGCAGCTTGTTTTACCCACGGGAACACATAATCGAAAAACTGTTTTTT. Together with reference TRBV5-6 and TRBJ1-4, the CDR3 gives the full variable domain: DAGVTQSPTHLIKTRGQQVTLRCSPKSGHDTVSWYQQALGQGPQFIFQYYEEEERQRGNFPDRFSGHQFPNYSSELNVNALLLGDSALYLCASSLFYPREHIIEKLFFGSGTQLSVL.

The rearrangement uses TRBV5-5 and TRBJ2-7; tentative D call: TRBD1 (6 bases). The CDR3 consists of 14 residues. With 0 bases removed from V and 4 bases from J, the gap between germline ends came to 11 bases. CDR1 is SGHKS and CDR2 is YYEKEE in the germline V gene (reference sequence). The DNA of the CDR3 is TGTGCCAGCAGCTTGGCGGGACATTCATACGAGCAGTACTTC. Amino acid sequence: CASSLAGHSYEQYF.

The chain's CDR3 is CASSDYSGGSTDTQYF. In DNA, the CDR3 is TGTGCCAGCAGCGATTATAGCGGGGGGAGCACAGATACGCAGTATTTT. The chain carries TRBV2 and TRBJ2-3; 10 bases align to TRBD2. Germline lookup yields CDR1 SNHLY and CDR2 FYNNEI. Trimming cost V 6 bases and J 0 bases; bases outside gene matches: 6. CDR3 size: 16 residues.

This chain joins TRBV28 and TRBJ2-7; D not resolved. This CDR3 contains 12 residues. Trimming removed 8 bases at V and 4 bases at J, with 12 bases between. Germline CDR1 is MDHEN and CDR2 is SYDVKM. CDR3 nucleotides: TGTGCCAGCTCTAAAACCGCTTACGAGCAGTACTTC. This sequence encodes CASSKTAYEQYF.

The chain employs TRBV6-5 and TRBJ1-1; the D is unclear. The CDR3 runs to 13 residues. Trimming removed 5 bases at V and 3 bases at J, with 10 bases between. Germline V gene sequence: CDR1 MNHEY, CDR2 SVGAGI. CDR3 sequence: CASSPHRDTEAFF. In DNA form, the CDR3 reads TGTGCCAGCAGTCCCCATCGAGACACTGAAGCTTTCTTT.

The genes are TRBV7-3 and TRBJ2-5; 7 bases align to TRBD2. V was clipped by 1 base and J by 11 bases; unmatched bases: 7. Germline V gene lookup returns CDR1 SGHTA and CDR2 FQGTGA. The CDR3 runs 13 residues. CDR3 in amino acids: CASSLMWGGEQYF. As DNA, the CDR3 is TGTGCCAGCAGCTTAATGTGGGGAGGGGAGCAGTACTTC.

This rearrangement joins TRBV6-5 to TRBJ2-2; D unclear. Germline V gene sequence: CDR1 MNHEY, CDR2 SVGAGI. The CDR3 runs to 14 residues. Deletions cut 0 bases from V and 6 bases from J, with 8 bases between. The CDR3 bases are TGTGCCAGCAGTTACTCGATCAGTTCCGGGGAGCTGTTTTTT. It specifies CASSYSISSGELFF.

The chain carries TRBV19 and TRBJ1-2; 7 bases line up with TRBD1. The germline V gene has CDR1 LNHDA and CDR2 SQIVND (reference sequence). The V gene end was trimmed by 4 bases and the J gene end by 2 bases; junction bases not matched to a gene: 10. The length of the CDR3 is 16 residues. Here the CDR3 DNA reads TGTGCCAGTAGTAAGACCCTGACAGGGCGCAACTATGGCTACACCTTC. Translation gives CASSKTLTGRNYGYTF.

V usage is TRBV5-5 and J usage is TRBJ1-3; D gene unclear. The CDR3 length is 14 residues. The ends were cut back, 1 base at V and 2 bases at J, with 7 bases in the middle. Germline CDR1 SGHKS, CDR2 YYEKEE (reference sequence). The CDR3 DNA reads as TGTGCCAGCAGCTTGTTCCAGACTGGAAACACCATATATTTT. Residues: CASSLFQTGNTIYF. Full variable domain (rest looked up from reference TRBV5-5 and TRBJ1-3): DAGVTQSPTHLIKTRGQQVTLRCSPISGHKSVSWYQQVLGQGPQFIFQYYEKEERGRGNFPDRFSARQFPNYSSELNVNALLLGDSALYLCASSLFQTGNTIYFGEGSWLTVV.

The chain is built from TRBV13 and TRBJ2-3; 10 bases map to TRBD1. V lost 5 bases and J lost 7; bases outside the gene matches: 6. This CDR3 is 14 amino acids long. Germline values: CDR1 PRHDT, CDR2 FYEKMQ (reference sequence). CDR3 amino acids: CASSPTDRGNTQYF. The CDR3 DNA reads TGTGCCAGCAGCCCTACGGACAGGGGGAATACGCAGTATTTT.

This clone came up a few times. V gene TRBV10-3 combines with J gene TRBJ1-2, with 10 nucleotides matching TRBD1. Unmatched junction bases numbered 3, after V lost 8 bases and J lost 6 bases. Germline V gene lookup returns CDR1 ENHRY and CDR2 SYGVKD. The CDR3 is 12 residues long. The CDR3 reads CAIAGTGDGYTF. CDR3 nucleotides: TGTGCCATCGCCGGGACAGGGGATGGCTACACCTTC.

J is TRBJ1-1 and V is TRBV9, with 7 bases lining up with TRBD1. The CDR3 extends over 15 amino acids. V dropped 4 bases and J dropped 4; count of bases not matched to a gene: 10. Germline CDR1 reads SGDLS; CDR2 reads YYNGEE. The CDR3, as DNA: TGTGCCAGCAGCCCAGAAGTAGGGGGCATCACTGAAGCTTTCTTT. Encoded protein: CASSPEVGGITEAFF.